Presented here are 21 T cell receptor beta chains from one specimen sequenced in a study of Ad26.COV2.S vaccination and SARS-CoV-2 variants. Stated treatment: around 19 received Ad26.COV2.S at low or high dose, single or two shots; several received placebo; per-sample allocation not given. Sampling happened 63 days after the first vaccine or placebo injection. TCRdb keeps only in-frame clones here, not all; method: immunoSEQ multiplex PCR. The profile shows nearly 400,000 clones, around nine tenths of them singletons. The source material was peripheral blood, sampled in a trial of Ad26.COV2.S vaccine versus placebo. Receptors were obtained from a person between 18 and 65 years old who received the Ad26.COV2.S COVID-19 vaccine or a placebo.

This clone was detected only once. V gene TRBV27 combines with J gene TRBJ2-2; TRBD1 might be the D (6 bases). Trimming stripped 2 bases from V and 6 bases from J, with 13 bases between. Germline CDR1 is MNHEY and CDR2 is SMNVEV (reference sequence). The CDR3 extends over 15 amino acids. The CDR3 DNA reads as TGTGCCAGCAGTTTAGGGCAGGGGATTGCCGGGGAGCTGTTTTTT. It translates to CASSLGQGIAGELFF.

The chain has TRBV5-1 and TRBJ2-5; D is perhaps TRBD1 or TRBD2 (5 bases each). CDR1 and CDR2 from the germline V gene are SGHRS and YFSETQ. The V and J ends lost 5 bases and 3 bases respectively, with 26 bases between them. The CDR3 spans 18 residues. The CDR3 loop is CASRFSWSGGRVEETQYF. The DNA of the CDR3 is TGCGCCAGCAGGTTTTCGTGGTCCGGAGGCAGGGTGGAAGAGACCCAGTACTTC.

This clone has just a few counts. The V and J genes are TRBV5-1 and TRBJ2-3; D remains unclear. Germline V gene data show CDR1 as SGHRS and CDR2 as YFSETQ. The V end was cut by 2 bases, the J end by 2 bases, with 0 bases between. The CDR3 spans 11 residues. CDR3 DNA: TGCGCCAGCAGCTTCACAGATACGCAGTATTTT. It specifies CASSFTDTQYF.

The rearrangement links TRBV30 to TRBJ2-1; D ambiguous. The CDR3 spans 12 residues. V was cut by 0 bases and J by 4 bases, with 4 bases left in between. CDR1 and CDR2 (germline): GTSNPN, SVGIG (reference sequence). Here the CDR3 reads CAWSVSYNEQFF. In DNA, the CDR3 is TGTGCCTGGAGTGTCTCATACAATGAGCAGTTCTTC. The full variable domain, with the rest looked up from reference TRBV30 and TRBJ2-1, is SQTIHQWPATLVQPVGSPLSLECTVEGTSNPNLYWYRQAAGRGLQLLFYSVGIGQISSEVPQNLSASRPQDRQFILSSKKLLLSDSGFYLCAWSVSYNEQFFGPGTRLTVL.

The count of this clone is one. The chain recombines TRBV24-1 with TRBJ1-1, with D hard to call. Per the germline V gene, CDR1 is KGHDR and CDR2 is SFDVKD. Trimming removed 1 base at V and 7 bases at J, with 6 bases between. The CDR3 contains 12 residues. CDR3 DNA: TGTGCCACCAGTGATTTTTGGGGTGAAGCTTTCTTT. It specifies CATSDFWGEAFF.

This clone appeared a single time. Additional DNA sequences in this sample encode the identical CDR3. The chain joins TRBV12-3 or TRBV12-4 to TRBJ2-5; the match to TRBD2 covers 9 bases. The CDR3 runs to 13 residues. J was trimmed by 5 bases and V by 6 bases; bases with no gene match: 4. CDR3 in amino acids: CASSLAGSETQYF. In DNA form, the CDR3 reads TGTGCCAGCAGCCTAGCGGGATCTGAGACCCAGTACTTC.

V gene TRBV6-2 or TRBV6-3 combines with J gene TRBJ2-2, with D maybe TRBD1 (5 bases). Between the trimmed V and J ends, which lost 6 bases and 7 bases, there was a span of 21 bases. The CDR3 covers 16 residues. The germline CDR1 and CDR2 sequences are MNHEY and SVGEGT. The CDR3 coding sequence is TGTGCCAGCAGCCGCATTTTGCCAGGGCGGAACGGGGAGCTGTTTTTT. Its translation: CASSRILPGRNGELFF.

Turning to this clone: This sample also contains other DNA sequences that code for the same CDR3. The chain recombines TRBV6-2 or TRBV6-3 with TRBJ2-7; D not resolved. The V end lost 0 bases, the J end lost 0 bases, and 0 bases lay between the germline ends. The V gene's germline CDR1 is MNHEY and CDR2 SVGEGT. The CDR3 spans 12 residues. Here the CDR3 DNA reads TGTGCCAGCAGTTACTCCTCCTACGAGCAGTACTTC. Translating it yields CASSYSSYEQYF.

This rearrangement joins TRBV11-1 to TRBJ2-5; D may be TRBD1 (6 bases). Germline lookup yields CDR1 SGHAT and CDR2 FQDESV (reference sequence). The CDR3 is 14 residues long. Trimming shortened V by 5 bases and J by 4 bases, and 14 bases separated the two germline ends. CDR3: CASSKPQGGETQYF. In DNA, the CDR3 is TGTGCCAGCAGCAAGCCCCAAGGGGGAGAGACCCAGTACTTC.

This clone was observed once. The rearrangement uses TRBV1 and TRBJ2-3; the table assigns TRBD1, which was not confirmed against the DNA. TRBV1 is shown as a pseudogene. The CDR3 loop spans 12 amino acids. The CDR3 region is CTSSLPADTQYF. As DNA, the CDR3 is TGCACCAGCAGCCTCCCAGCAGATACGCAGTATTTT.

CDR3 coding DNA: TGTGCCATCAGCGGGACAGGGGGAAGCGGGGAGCTGTTTTTT. It is translated as CAISGTGGSGELFF. The chain recombines TRBV10-3 with TRBJ2-2; 11 bases are shared with TRBD1. Germline V gene sequence: CDR1 ENHRY, CDR2 SYGVKD. The ends lost 6 bases at V and 7 bases at J; junction bases unmatched: 4. The CDR3 length is 14 residues.

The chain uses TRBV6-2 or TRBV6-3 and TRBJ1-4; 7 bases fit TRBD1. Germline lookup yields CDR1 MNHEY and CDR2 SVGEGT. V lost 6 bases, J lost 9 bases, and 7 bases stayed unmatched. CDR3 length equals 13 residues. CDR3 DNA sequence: TGTGCCAGCAGCAACGGGACAGTGAAAAAACTGTTTTTT. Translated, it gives CASSNGTVKKLFF.

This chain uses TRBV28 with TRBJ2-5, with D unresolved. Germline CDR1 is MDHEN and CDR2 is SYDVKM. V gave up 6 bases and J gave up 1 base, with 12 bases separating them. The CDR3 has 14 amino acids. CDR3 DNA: TGTGCCAGCAGCTCCTCGAGCTTCCAAGAGACCCAGTACTTC. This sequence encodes CASSSSSFQETQYF.

This CDR3 is CASSSARGAETQYF. CDR3 coding DNA: TGTGCCAGCAGCTCCGCCCGGGGGGCGGAGACCCAGTACTTC. The chain employs TRBV5-6 and TRBJ2-5, with TRBD2 as a possible D gene (7 bases). With 3 bases removed from V and 5 bases from J, the gap between germline ends came to 14 bases. The CDR3 is 14 amino acids. CDR1 and CDR2 from the germline V gene are SGHDT and YYEEEE.

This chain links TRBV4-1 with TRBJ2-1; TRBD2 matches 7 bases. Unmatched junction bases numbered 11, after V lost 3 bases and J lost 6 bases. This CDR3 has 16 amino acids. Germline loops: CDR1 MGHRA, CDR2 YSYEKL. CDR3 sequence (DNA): TGCGCCAGCAGCCAGATCCCCCGGGCTAGCGGCAATGAGCAGTTCTTC. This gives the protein CASSQIPRASGNEQFF.

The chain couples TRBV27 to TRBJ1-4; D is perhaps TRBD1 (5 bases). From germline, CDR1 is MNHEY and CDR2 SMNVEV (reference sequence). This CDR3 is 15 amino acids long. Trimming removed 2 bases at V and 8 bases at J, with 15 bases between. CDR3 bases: TGTGCCAGCAGTTTAAGAGCGACCCGGGGGGAAAAACTGTTTTTT. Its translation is CASSLRATRGEKLFF.

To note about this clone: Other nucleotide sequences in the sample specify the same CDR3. The CDR3 nucleotides read TGTGCCTGGAGTGTACTGTACGAGCAGTACTTC. As protein: CAWSVLYEQYF. The rearrangement links TRBV30 to TRBJ2-7; D is uncertain. CDR3 length: 11 residues. Trimming left V 0 bases short and J 4 bases short, with 4 bases between. Looked up from germline, CDR1 is GTSNPN and CDR2 is SVGIG (reference sequence). Together with reference TRBV30 and TRBJ2-7, the CDR3 gives the full variable domain: SQTIHQWPATLVQPVGSPLSLECTVEGTSNPNLYWYRQAAGRGLQLLFYSVGIGQISSEVPQNLSASRPQDRQFILSSKKLLLSDSGFYLCAWSVLYEQYFGPGTRLTVT.

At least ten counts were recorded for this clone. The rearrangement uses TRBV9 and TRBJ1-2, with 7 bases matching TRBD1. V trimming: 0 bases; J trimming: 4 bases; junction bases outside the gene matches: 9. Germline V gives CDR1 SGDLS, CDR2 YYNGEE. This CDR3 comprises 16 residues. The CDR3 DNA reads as TGTGCCAGCAGCGTAGGAGGGGGCGGAACGTTCTATGGCTACACCTTC. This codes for CASSVGGGGTFYGYTF. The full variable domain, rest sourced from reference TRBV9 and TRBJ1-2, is DSGVTQTPKHLITATGQRVTLRCSPRSGDLSVYWYQQSLDQGLQFLIQYYNGEERAKGNILERFSAQQFPDLHSELNLSSLELGDSALYFCASSVGGGGTFYGYTFGSGTRLTVV.

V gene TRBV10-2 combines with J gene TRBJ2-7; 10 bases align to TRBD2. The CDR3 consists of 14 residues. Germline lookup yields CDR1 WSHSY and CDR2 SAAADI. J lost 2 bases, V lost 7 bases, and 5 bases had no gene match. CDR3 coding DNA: TGCGCCAGCATCAGCGGGAGGGAAACCTACGAGCAGTACTTC. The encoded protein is CASISGRETYEQYF.

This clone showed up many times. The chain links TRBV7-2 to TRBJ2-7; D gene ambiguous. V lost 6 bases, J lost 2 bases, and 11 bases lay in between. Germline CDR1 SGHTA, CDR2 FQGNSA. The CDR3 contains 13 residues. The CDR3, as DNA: TGTGCCAGCAGTTCGCTGCCCGCCTACGAGCAGTACTTC. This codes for CASSSLPAYEQYF. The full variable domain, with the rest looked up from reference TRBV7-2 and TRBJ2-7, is GAGVSQSPSNKVTEKGKDVELRCDPISGHTALYWYRQSLGQGLEFLIYFQGNSAPDKSGLPSDRFSAERTGGSVSTLTIQRTQQEDSAVYLCASSSLPAYEQYFGPGTRLTVT.

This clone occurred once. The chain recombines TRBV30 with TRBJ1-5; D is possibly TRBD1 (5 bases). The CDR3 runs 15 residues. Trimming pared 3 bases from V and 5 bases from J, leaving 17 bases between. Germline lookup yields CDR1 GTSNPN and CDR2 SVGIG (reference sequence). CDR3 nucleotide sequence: TGTGCCTGGAGCCCCAAAGGGGTCACAGATCAGCCCCAGCATTTT. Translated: CAWSPKGVTDQPQHF.